This T cell receptor beta chain was sequenced for a study of shared clonotypes between healthy human individuals. Study-wide points: There were few donors, and this limited the genetic and exposure-history diversity represented. Expectations were that clonotype sharing among donors would be affected by sequencing depth.

Details on this clone: Its antigen is as yet unknown.

Produced via immunoSEQ multiplex PCR; TCRdb's table is partial and in-frame only. The sample holds about 1.5 million clones, 96% seen once. A CD45RA+ naive subset and a CD45RA-negative memory subset were split from CD4+ cells. The CDR3 is 14 residues long. The chain joins TRBV21-1 to TRBJ1-2; no check of the table's D call, TRBD1, against the DNA was made. TRBV21-1 is a recognized pseudogene. This TCR derives from a man younger than 40 in good health. Sequencing was carried out using naive CD4+ T cells sorted from blood. As to subset: CD45RA+ positively selected. The CDR3 protein is CASSTDRGGYGYTF. The CDR3 DNA reads TGTGCCAGCAGCACTGACAGGGGGGGCTATGGCTACACCTTC.